What follows are 3 T cell receptor beta chains derived from one specimen sequenced in a study of technical replicates of blood from a few donors. Profiling relied on immunoSEQ multiplex PCR, and the TCRdb table lists in-frame clones only, not all of them. The sample yields roughly 80,000 clones, about 97% seen once. The sample consisted of T cells isolated from PBMCs. The source is a human donor in good health.

The gene calls are TRBV7-8 and TRBJ1-2, with D maybe TRBD1 (5 bases). This CDR3 is built from 16 residues. V gave up 3 bases and J gave up 4 bases, with 18 bases separating them. In germline, CDR1 is SGHVS, CDR2 FQNEAQ. The CDR3 DNA sequence: TGTGCCAGCAGCTTTGAAGTCAGGGTTCCTACCTATGGCTACACCTTC. Translation gives CASSFEVRVPTYGYTF.

The sample holds one count of this clone. The chain employs TRBV2 and TRBJ2-7; TRBD1 matches 12 bases. Germline V CDR1 and CDR2: SNHLY, FYNNEI. The CDR3 runs 19 residues. The V and J ends lost 0 bases and 3 bases, in that order; junction bases with no gene match: 12. The CDR3 nucleotides read TGTGCCAGCAGTGAAGCGCTGGGACAGGGGGCTCTCTGGGGCTACGAGCAGTACTTC. Translation: CASSEALGQGALWGYEQYF.

This clone appeared a few times. This sequence joins TRBV10-1 and TRBJ2-1, with a possible D match to TRBD2 (6 bases). CDR1 is WNHNN, CDR2 SYGVQD, per germline (reference sequence). This CDR3 comprises 17 residues. Trimming pared 0 bases from V and 3 bases from J, leaving 15 bases between. The CDR3 loop is CASSESRGVADYNEQFF. CDR3 DNA: TGCGCCAGCAGTGAGTCGCGCGGGGTAGCGGACTACAATGAGCAGTTCTTC.